The entry that follows covers one T cell receptor (beta chain) sequence. This specimen belongs to a study of blood T cell repertoires in COVID-19. For the study at large: Whether acute or convalescent, the COVID-19 samples came from the United States, Italy and Spain. T cells, B-cell-depleted T cells, or PBMCs supplied cDNA or gDNA.

Authors' data handling: Amplifying reference gene primers gave estimates of nucleated cell counts. The repertoire was sequenced with immunoSEQ multiplex PCR; TCRdb's copy has only in-frame clones and lacks some. The V and J calls and clone size come from that table; D and trimming were worked out from the DNA. The sample contains about 280,000 clones, roughly 87% of which appear only once. Trimming took 0 bases from V and 7 from J, leaving 12 bases between them. Germline CDR1 and CDR2: ENHRY and SYGVKD. The CDR3 covers 14 residues. The material sequenced was peripheral blood. This rearrangement joins TRBV10-3 to TRBJ1-2; perhaps TRBD1 as D (5 bases). This sequence originates from a human donor in a cohort sampled during active COVID-19. In nucleotides, the CDR3 is TGTGCCATCAGTGAGTCGCAGGGTGTAGGTGGCTACACCTTC. It yields the protein CAISESQGVGGYTF.